Shown below are 5 T cell receptor beta chains from a single sample sequenced in a study of T cells after yellow fever vaccination. TCRdb independently ran MiXCR on the 5' RACE reads; one entry per CDR3 protein. The sample holds 450,000 to 550,000 distinct CDR3 sequences; 21% are singletons and the top ten take about 15%. The specimen was PBMCs, collected 21 days after the first yellow fever vaccination. Receptors were obtained from a man aged 18 to 30 who received the YFV17D yellow fever vaccine.

The V gene is TRBV6-2 or TRBV6-3, the J gene TRBJ1-5; no reliable D call. With 1 base removed from V and 6 bases from J, the gap between germline ends came to 10 bases. This CDR3 comprises 14 residues. CDR1 is MNHEY and CDR2 is SVGEGT in the germline V gene. DNA of the CDR3: TGTGCCAGCAGTTACTTAGGTTTAAGTCAGCCCCAGCATTTT. This encodes CASSYLGLSQPQHF.

This chain links TRBV12-3 or TRBV12-4 with TRBJ2-4, with D tentatively TRBD1 or TRBD2 (5 bases each). This CDR3 spans 11 amino acids. The V and J ends lost 6 bases and 14 bases respectively, with 14 bases between them. The CDR3 is CASSSGQGKYF. CDR3 sequence (DNA): TGTGCCAGCAGCTCGGGGCAGGGAAAGTACTTC.

There are a few counts of this clonotype. The chain couples TRBV7-2 to TRBJ2-3, with D unresolved. The CDR3 has 15 residues. CDR1 and CDR2 (germline): SGHTA, FQGNSA. Trimming took 2 bases from V and 0 from J, leaving 9 bases between them. The CDR3 DNA is TGTGCCAGCAGCTTAAGGGTCCAGAGCACAGATACGCAGTATTTT. Translating it yields CASSLRVQSTDTQYF.

This clonotype appeared many times. This chain connects TRBV7-2 to TRBJ1-1; D may be TRBD1 (6 bases). From germline, CDR1 is SGHTA and CDR2 FQGNSA. The CDR3 consists of 12 residues. V shed 2 bases and J shed 11 bases, with 12 bases lying between them. CDR3 sequence (DNA): TGTGCCAGCAGCTTAATCGGGGGCGACGCTTTCTTT. Encoded protein: CASSLIGGDAFF. The whole variable domain, filled in from reference TRBV7-2 and TRBJ1-1, reads GAGVSQSPSNKVTEKGKDVELRCDPISGHTALYWYRQSLGQGLEFLIYFQGNSAPDKSGLPSDRFSAERTGGSVSTLTIQRTQQEDSAVYLCASSLIGGDAFFGQGTRLTVV.

V usage is TRBV12-3 or TRBV12-4 and J usage is TRBJ2-4, with 11 bases lining up with TRBD1. The CDR3 loop spans 16 amino acids. The V segment lost 0 bases and the J segment 7 bases; nucleotides outside the gene matches: 5. CDR3 nucleotides: TGTGCCAGCAGTTTAGCGCTAGGACAGGGGGCGAACATTCAGTACTTC. Amino acids: CASSLALGQGANIQYF.